This TCR beta chain was sequenced during a study of low-dose radiotherapy and immunotherapy resistance in tumors (dated by TCRdb to between 2021 and 2022). At the level of the whole study: In Cohort 1, 0.5 Gy per fraction was delivered every 2 weeks, and a total PTV dose of 6.5 Gy was prescribed. Cohort 2 received 1 Gy per fraction every two weeks, with a total of 13 Gy over 26 weeks. Patients were given nivolumab as a 240 mg flat dose every two weeks and ipilimumab at 1 mg/kg every six weeks, with both drugs delivered intravenously. Cyclophosphamide 200 mg/m2 was given intravenously every two weeks, one day before each radiation and immunotherapy administration. Patients took aspirin 300 mg orally once daily for four cycles, starting on cycle 1 day 1. To make first-strand cDNA, Superscript III was used along with a set of TRAV- and TRBV-specific primers so that both the TCRalpha and TCRbeta chains were covered. Randomization of trial participants into treatment groups was not performed. The translational analysis covered eight patients: three from the first dose cohort and the first five from the second dose cohort. Deep sequencing of TCRalpha and TCRbeta libraries was performed on an Illumina MiniSeq instrument.

This clonotype occurred many times. Its specific antigen is unknown. There are no base qualities to consult, and no much larger clone falls within one base. Sequenced using an Illumina MiniSeq. TCRs were amplified for about 18 PCR cycles with Phusion, using a constant-region primer paired with the adapter attached to the V primers. Isolated mRNA was amplified with the MessageAmp II aRNA Amplification Kit, using a roughly 15-hour in vitro transcription at 37°C. The Dynabeads mRNA DIRECT Purification Kit was used to isolate the mRNA for TCR sequencing. A second roughly 23-cycle Phusion PCR added indexed Illumina adapters, and products were purified with AMPure XP beads. Per the original workflow: Custom Perl scripts were used to pool TCR sequences that encoded the same protein, to remove out-of-frame sequences, and to calculate the abundance of each clonotype. Any TCR sequence supported by only a single read was excluded from analysis. Shannon entropy, Gini index, clonality, richness, and the frequency of TCRs shared between repertoires were included as repertoire metrics. TCRdb reprocessed the public reads (quality trimming at Q25 with fastp, clone calling with MiXCR) and kept in-frame beta chains. Rows with a matching CDR3 protein are joined into one entry that keeps the most common DNA and genes. TCRdb's processing, not the authors' own work, is the source of the V and J calls. The sample table contains about 50,000 distinct CDR3 sequences; only one count was recorded for about 10% of them. The top ten clones comprise roughly 6.4% of the sample.

The time point label of this sample denotes: before trial treatment. The donors came from RACIN, which was a single-arm phase I dose-escalation trial that paired nivolumab and ipilimumab with aspirin, low-dose cyclophosphamide and low-dose radiotherapy. Patients were eligible if they had advanced solid tumors that were TIL-negative. As encoded in the germline V gene, CDR1 is ENHRY while CDR2 is SYGVKD. Germline trimming: 5 bases from V, 5 bases from J; junction bases outside gene matches: 6. The CDR3 contains 14 residues, cysteine and phenylalanine counted. Solely the CDR3 DNA is kept, with 42 bases framed from the first base.

This material consisted of PBMCs, taken before treatment. The chain uses TRBV10-3 and TRBJ1-1; the central 9 bases match TRBD1. The clonotype comes from a female donor with ovarian cancer. The CDR3 protein: CAISPGQGWTEAFF. Read as DNA, the sequence is TGTGCCATCAGTCCGGGACAGGGATGGACTGAAGCTTTCTTT.